The sequence of this TCR beta chain was determined in a study of T cells expressing NK-cell markers. Looking at the study overall: Of eight sequenced donors, seven were HCMV-seropositive and one HCMV-seronegative.

Libraries used 5'RACE template switching adding universal primer site and UMIs. After re-calling the 5' RACE reads, TCRdb lists one entry per CDR3 protein, DNA absent. This table holds 500,000 to 700,000 distinct CDR3 sequences. Study-level points and caveats: Researchers report these clonotypes also headed the CD3+CD56-NKG2C+ fraction in four donors. Uncertainty persisted over the HCMV specificity of expanded NKG2C+ T cell clones.

CDR3 length: 17 amino acids. In germline, CDR1 is MGHRA, CDR2 YSYEKL. Points on this clonotype: Antigen specificity is unknown.

The sequenced sample was blood T cells: a sorted CD56 or NKG2C T cell subset, CD4+ or CD8+ T cells, or bulk PBMC T cells (not recorded which). The chain links TRBV4-1 to TRBJ2-1; TCRdb returns TRBD1, unconfirmable since there is no DNA. The receptor was derived from a man between 18 and 29 years old in good health. The CDR3 sequence: CASTTGRGQTSYNEQFF.